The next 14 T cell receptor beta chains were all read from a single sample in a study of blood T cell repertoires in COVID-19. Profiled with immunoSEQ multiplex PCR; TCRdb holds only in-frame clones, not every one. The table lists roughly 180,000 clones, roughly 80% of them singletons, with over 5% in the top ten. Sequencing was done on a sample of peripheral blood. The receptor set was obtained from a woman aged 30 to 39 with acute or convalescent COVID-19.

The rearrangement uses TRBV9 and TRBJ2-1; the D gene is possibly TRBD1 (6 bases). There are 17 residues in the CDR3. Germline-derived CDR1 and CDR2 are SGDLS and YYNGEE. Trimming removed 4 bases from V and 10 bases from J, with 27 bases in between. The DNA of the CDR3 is TGTGCCAGCAGCCCGCCTGCGGTGGCAGGGGACACTCGGGAGCAGTTCTTC. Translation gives CASSPPAVAGDTREQFF.

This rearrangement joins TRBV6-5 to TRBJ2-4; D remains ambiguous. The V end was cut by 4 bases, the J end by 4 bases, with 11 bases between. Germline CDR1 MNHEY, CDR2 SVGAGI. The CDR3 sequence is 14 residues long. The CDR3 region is CASSSGGMKNIQYF. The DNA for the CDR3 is TGTGCCAGCAGTTCTGGTGGCATGAAAAACATTCAGTACTTC.

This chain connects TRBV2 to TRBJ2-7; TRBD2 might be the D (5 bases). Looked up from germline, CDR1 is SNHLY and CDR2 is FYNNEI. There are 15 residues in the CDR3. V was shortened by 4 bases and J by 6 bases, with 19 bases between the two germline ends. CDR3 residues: CASSGSPVRGGEQYF. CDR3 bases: TGTGCCAGCAGTGGATCACCCGTCCGAGGAGGCGAGCAGTACTTC. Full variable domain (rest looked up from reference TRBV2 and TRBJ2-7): EPEVTQTPSHQVTQMGQEVILRCVPISNHLYFYWYRQILGQKVEFLVSFYNNEISEKSEIFDDQFSVERPDGSNFTLKIRSTKLEDSAMYFCASSGSPVRGGEQYFGPGTRLTVT.

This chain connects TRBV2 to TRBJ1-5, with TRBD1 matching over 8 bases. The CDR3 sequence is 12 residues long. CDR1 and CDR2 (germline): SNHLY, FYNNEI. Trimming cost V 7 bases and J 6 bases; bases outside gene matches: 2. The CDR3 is CASTDRGQPQHF. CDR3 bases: TGTGCCAGCACTGACAGGGGTCAGCCCCAGCATTTT.

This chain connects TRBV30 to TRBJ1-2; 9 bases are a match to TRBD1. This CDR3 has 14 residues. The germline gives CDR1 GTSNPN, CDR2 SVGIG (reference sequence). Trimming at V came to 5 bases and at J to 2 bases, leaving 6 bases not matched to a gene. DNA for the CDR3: TGTGCCTGGGAAAGGGACAGGGTGAACTATGGCTACACCTTC. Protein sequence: CAWERDRVNYGYTF.

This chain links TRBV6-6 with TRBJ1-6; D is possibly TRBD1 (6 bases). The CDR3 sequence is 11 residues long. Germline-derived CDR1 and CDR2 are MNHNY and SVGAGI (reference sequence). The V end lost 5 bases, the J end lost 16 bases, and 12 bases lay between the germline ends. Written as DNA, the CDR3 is TGTGCCAGCAGTCCGACAGGACCGCTCCACTTT. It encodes CASSPTGPLHF.

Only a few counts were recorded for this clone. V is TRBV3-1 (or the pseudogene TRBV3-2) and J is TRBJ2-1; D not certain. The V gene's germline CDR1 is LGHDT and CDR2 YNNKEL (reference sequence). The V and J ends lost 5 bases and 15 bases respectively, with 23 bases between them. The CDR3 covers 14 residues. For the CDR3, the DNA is TGTGCCAGCAGCGAAAGAGGTTCCTCTGGAATTCGGTTCTTC. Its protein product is CASSERGSSGIRFF.

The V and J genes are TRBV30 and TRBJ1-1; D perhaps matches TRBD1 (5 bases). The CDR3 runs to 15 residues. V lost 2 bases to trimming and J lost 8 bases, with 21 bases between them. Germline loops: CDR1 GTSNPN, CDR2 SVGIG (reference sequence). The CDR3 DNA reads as TGTGCCTGGAGTAGCTGGGGACTAGTTCAGAGGGAAGCTTTCTTT. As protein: CAWSSWGLVQREAFF.

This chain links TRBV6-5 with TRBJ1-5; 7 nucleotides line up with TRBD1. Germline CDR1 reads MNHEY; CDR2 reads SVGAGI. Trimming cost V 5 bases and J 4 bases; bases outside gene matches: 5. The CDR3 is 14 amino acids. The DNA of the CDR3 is TGTGCCAGCAGTCCCGGGACAGCTAATCAGCCCCAGCATTTT. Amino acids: CASSPGTANQPQHF.

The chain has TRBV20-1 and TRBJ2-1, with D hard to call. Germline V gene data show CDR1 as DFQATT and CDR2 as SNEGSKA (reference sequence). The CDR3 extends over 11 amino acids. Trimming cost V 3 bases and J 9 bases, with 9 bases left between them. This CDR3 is CSASAVAEQFF. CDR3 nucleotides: TGCAGTGCTAGTGCGGTAGCTGAGCAGTTCTTC.

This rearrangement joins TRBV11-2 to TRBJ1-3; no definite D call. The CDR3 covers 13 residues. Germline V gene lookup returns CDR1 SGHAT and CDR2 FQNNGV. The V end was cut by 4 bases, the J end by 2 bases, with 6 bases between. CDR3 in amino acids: CASSSPPGNTIYF. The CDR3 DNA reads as TGTGCCAGCAGCTCCCCTCCTGGAAACACCATATATTTT.

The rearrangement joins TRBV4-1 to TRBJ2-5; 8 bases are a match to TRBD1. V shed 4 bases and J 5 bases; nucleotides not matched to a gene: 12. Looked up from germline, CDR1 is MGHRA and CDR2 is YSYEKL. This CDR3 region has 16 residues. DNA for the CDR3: TGCGCCAGCAGCCCTACCGACAGGGGAGGTGGGGAGACCCAGTACTTC. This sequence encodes CASSPTDRGGGETQYF.

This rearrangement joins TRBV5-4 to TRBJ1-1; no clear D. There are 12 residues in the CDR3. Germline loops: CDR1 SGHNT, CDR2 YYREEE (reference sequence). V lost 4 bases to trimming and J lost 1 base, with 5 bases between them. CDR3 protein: CASSLPNTEAFF. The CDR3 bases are TGTGCCAGCAGCCTACCGAACACTGAAGCTTTCTTT.

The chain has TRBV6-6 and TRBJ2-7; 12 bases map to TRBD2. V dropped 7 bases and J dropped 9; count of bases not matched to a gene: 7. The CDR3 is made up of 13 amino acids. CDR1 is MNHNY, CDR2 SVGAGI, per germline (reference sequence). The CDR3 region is CASTPTSGSTQYF. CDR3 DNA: TGTGCCAGCACCCCGACTAGCGGGAGCACGCAGTACTTC.